The rows below give T cell receptor beta chains drawn from one sample of a study of T cells after yellow fever vaccination. TCRdb re-derived calls from the 5' RACE reads in MiXCR, one entry per CDR3 protein. This repertoire shows about 53,000 distinct CDR3 sequences, more than 5.5% found once; its top ten account for roughly 40%. Specimen: CD8+ T cells sorted from PBMCs, collected on the day of the first yellow fever vaccination. The receptors here all came from a man aged 18 to 30 who received the YFV17D yellow fever vaccine. The CDR3 runs from the conserved cysteine through the conserved F or W. A D gene is named only where the DNA matches it firmly. Size is omitted from some rows. Given values are once, few, many or a class for expanded clones.

j_call: TRBJ2-7; v_call: TRBV5-6; clone_size: many; d_call: TRBD2; cdr3_aa: CASRRGVVYEQYF; cdr3_nt: TGTGCCAGCAGGCGGGGGGTCGTCTACGAGCAGTACTTC
j_call: TRBJ2-1; v_call: TRBV5-5; clone_size: many; d_call: .; cdr3_aa: CASSLGYFEQFF; cdr3_nt: TGTGCCAGCAGCTTGGGTTACTTTGAGCAGTTCTTC
j_call: TRBJ2-5; v_call: TRBV7-3; clone_size: many; d_call: .; cdr3_aa: CASSLTLAAGAAQYF; cdr3_nt: TGTGCCAGCAGCCTTACCCTAGCCGCTGGCGCGGCCCAGTACTTC
j_call: TRBJ1-5; v_call: TRBV10-3; clone_size: many; d_call: .; cdr3_aa: CAGGHGSNQPQHF; cdr3_nt: TGTGCCGGAGGTCATGGCAGCAATCAGCCCCAGCATTTT
j_call: TRBJ2-2; v_call: TRBV7-6; clone_size: few; d_call: TRBD2; cdr3_aa: CASSLLVGGTGELFF; cdr3_nt: TGTGCCAGCAGCTTATTAGTCGGGGGGACCGGGGAGCTGTTTTTT
j_call: TRBJ1-1; v_call: TRBV9; clone_size: many; d_call: TRBD1; cdr3_aa: CASSARGTVTEAFF; cdr3_nt: TGTGCCAGCAGCGCCCGAGGGACAGTCACTGAAGCTTTCTTT
j_call: TRBJ2-1; v_call: TRBV5-6; clone_size: many; d_call: .; cdr3_aa: CASATGTYNEQFF; cdr3_nt: TGTGCCAGCGCCACGGGGACCTACAATGAGCAGTTCTTC
j_call: TRBJ2-1; v_call: TRBV4-3; clone_size: .; d_call: TRBD2; cdr3_aa: CASSPELAGIYNEQFF; cdr3_nt: TGCGCCAGCAGCCCTGAACTAGCGGGAATCTACAATGAGCAGTTCTTC
j_call: TRBJ2-1; v_call: TRBV14; clone_size: .; d_call: .; cdr3_aa: CASSQLGVRYNEQFF; cdr3_nt: TGTGCCAGCAGCCAACTGGGGGTTCGGTACAATGAGCAGTTCTTC
j_call: TRBJ2-5; v_call: TRBV4-1; clone_size: many; d_call: .; cdr3_aa: CASSHLGETQYF; cdr3_nt: TGCGCCAGCAGCCACCTTGGGGAGACCCAGTACTTC
j_call: TRBJ2-5; v_call: TRBV10-3; clone_size: few; d_call: TRBD1; cdr3_aa: CAISRTGMVQETQYF; cdr3_nt: TGTGCCATCAGTCGGACAGGGATGGTCCAAGAGACCCAGTACTTC
j_call: TRBJ1-1; v_call: TRBV12-3/TRBV12-4; clone_size: .; d_call: .; cdr3_aa: CASLNARVMNTEAFF; cdr3_nt: TGTGCCAGCCTCAACGCGCGTGTAATGAACACTGAAGCTTTCTTT
j_call: TRBJ2-1; v_call: TRBV19; clone_size: .; d_call: TRBD2; cdr3_aa: CASRGLAGDNEQFF; cdr3_nt: TGTGCCAGCCGGGGACTAGCGGGAGACAATGAGCAGTTCTTC
j_call: TRBJ1-3; v_call: TRBV6-4; clone_size: few; d_call: .; cdr3_aa: CASSQTGDGRLPPGNTIYF; cdr3_nt: TGTGCCAGCAGCCAGACGGGAGATGGGCGGCTCCCCCCTGGAAACACCATATATTTT
j_call: TRBJ2-3; v_call: TRBV4-2; clone_size: many; d_call: .; cdr3_aa: CASSQGSGLFDTQYF; cdr3_nt: TGTGCCAGCAGCCAAGGGAGCGGTTTGTTCGATACGCAGTATTTT
j_call: TRBJ2-7; v_call: TRBV6-2/TRBV6-3; clone_size: many; d_call: .; cdr3_aa: CASTLRVSGGEQYF; cdr3_nt: TGTGCCAGCACCCTCCGAGTTAGCGGTGGCGAGCAGTACTTC
j_call: TRBJ2-1; v_call: TRBV7-2; clone_size: many; d_call: .; cdr3_aa: CASSPSRPHNEQFF; cdr3_nt: TGTGCCAGCAGCCCTAGTCGCCCTCACAATGAGCAGTTCTTC
j_call: TRBJ2-1; v_call: TRBV7-9; clone_size: .; d_call: TRBD1; cdr3_aa: CASSRTQQGANEQFF; cdr3_nt: TGTGCCAGCAGCCGGACACAACAGGGGGCGAATGAGCAGTTCTTC
j_call: TRBJ2-3; v_call: TRBV24-1; clone_size: many; d_call: TRBD2; cdr3_aa: CATTDSSGGIRTPQYF; cdr3_nt: TGTGCCACTACGGACAGTTCGGGGGGGATACGCACACCGCAGTATTTT
j_call: TRBJ2-5; v_call: TRBV19; clone_size: many; d_call: TRBD2; cdr3_aa: CASSILAGGEEETQYF; cdr3_nt: TGTGCCAGTAGTATCCTGGCGGGGGGGGAGGAGGAGACCCAGTACTTC
j_call: TRBJ2-3; v_call: TRBV15; clone_size: few; d_call: .; cdr3_aa: CATSRRAQGSDTQYF; cdr3_nt: TGTGCCACCAGCAGGAGGGCTCAGGGATCAGATACGCAGTATTTT
j_call: TRBJ2-5; v_call: TRBV7-9; clone_size: many; d_call: TRBD2; cdr3_aa: CASSLLLAGGKETQYF; cdr3_nt: TGTGCCAGCAGCTTACTCCTAGCGGGGGGGAAAGAGACCCAGTACTTC
j_call: TRBJ1-5; v_call: TRBV4-1; clone_size: many; d_call: .; cdr3_aa: CASSQEGYSNQPQHF; cdr3_nt: TGCGCCAGCAGCCAAGAAGGTTATAGCAATCAGCCCCAGCATTTT
j_call: TRBJ1-3; v_call: TRBV29-1; clone_size: many; d_call: .; cdr3_aa: CSVADPGQGNTIYF; cdr3_nt: TGCAGCGTTGCAGACCCAGGGCAAGGAAACACCATATATTTT
j_call: TRBJ2-7; v_call: TRBV7-2; clone_size: many; d_call: TRBD2; cdr3_aa: CASSLASGGLSSYEQYF; cdr3_nt: TGTGCCAGCAGCTTAGCTAGCGGGGGTCTTAGCTCCTACGAGCAGTACTTC
j_call: TRBJ1-2; v_call: TRBV7-2; clone_size: few; d_call: .; cdr3_aa: CASSLTHPTGPYGYTF; cdr3_nt: TGTGCCAGCAGCTTAACCCATCCAACAGGGCCCTATGGCTACACCTTC
j_call: TRBJ1-1; v_call: TRBV4-3; clone_size: few; d_call: TRBD1; cdr3_aa: CASSQDLGRGAGNTEAFF; cdr3_nt: TGCGCCAGCAGCCAAGATTTAGGCAGGGGGGCGGGGAACACTGAAGCTTTCTTT
j_call: TRBJ1-2; v_call: TRBV25-1; clone_size: few; d_call: TRBD1; cdr3_aa: CASSEIEGAGIYGYTF; cdr3_nt: TGTGCCAGCAGTGAAATAGAGGGGGCGGGGATCTATGGCTACACCTTC
j_call: TRBJ2-3; v_call: TRBV5-4; clone_size: few; d_call: TRBD1; cdr3_aa: CASTVPGGRKDTQYF; cdr3_nt: TGTGCCAGCACCGTCCCAGGGGGCAGGAAAGATACGCAGTATTTT